Here is one T cell receptor beta chain with its context. Its antigen is as yet unknown. The data derive from a study of cytomegalovirus exposure and HLA in healthy donors. Study results and limitations: For TCR beta chains, V- and J-gene trimming was later linked to a missense DCLRE1C variant. An analysis that came later showed most CMV-associated TCR beta chains appearing HLA-restricted. Per a later analysis, 15,000 to 20,000 TCR beta sequences showed association with HLA alleles at 0.05 false discovery rate. It was reported that TCR beta sequences correctly inferred the HLA-A and HLA-B alleles for most subjects.

The CDR3 loop spans 13 amino acids. Germline CDR1 reads WNHNN; CDR2 reads SYGVQD (reference sequence). V lost 8 bases, J lost 4 bases, and 5 bases stayed unmatched. The PCR contained 60 Vbeta and 13 Jbeta primers. Profiling relied on immunoSEQ multiplex PCR, and the TCRdb table lists in-frame clones only, not all of them. The sample holds about 140,000 clones, about 80% seen once. The sequence was obtained from a man between 35 and 55 years old in good health and CMV-seronegative. The sample taken for sequencing was PBMCs. The chain couples TRBV10-1 to TRBJ2-7; the match to TRBD1 covers 10 bases. CDR3 in DNA: TGCGCCAGCTCGAGGGACAGGGGATACGAGCAGTACTTC. Its protein is CASSRDRGYEQYF.